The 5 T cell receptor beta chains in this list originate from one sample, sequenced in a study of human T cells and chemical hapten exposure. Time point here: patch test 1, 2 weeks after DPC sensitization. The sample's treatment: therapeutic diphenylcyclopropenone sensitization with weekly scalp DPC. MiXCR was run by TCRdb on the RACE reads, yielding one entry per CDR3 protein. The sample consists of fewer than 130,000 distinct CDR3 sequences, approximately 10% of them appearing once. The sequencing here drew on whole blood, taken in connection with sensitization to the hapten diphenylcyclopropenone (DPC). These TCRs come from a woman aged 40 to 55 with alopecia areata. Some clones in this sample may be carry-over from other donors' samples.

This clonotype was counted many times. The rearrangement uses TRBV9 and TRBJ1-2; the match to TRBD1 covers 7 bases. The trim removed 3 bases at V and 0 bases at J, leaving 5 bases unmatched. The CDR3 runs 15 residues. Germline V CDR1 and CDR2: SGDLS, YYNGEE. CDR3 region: CASSARGQTNYGYTF. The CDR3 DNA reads TGTGCCAGCAGCGCGCGGGGACAGACTAACTATGGCTACACCTTC. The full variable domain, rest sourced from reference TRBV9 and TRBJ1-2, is DSGVTQTPKHLITATGQRVTLRCSPRSGDLSVYWYQQSLDQGLQFLIQYYNGEERAKGNILERFSAQQFPDLHSELNLSSLELGDSALYFCASSARGQTNYGYTFGSGTRLTVV.

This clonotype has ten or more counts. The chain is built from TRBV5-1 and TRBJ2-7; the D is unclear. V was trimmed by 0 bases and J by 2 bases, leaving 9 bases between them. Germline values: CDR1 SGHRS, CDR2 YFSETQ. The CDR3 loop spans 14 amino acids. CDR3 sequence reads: CASSLGGTPYEQYF. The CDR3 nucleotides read TGCGCCAGCAGCTTGGGCGGTACTCCCTACGAGCAGTACTTC.

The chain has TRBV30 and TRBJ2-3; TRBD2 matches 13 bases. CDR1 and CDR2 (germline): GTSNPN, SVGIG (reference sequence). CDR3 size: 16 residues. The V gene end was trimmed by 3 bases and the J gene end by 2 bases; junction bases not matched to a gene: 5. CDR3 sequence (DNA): TGTGCCTGGAGGGGACTAGCGGGGAACCCCACAGATACGCAGTATTTT. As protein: CAWRGLAGNPTDTQYF.

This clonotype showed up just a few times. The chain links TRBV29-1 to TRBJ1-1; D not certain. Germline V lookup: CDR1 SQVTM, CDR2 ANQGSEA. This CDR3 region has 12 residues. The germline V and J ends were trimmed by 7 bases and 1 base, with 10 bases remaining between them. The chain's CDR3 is CSAGLRNTEAFF. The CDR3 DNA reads TGCAGCGCGGGCCTCCGGAACACTGAAGCTTTCTTT.

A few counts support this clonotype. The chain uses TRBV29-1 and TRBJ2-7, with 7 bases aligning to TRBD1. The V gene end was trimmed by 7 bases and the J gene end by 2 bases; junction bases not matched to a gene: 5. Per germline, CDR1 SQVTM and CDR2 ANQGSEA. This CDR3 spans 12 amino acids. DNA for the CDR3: TGCAGCGCGGGACAGCTGACCTACGAGCAGTACTTC. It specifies CSAGQLTYEQYF.